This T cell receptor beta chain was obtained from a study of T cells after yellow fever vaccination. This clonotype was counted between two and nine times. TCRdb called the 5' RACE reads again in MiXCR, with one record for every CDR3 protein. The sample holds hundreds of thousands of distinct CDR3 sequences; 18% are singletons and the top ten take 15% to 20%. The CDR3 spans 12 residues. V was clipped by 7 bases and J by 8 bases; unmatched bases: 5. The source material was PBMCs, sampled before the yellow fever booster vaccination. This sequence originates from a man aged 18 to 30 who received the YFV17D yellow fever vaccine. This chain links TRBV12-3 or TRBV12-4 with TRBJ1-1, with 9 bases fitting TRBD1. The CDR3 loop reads CASIGDRVEAFF. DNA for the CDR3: TGTGCCAGCATTGGGGACAGGGTCGAAGCTTTCTTT.